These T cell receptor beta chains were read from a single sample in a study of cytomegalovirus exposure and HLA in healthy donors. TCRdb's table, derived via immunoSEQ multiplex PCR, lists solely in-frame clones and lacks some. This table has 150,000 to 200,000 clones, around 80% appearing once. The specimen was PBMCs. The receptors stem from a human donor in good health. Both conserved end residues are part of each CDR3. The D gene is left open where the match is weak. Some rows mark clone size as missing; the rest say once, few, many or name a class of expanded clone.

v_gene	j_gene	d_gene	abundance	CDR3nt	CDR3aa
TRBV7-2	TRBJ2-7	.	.	TGTGCCAGCAGCACGCGCCCGATCGTTCACGAGCAGTACTTC	CASSTRPIVHEQYF
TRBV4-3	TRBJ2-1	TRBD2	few	TGCGCCAGCAGCCAGGATTCCGGGACTAGAGCTTACAATGAGCAGTTCTTC	CASSQDSGTRAYNEQFF
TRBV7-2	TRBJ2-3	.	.	TGTGCCAGCAGCTCATTGGGGGGTTTCTTAAGCACAGATACGCAGTATTTT	CASSSLGGFLSTDTQYF
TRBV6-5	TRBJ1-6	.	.	TGTGCCAGCAGTTACTCGGAGGATTCACCCCTCCACTTT	CASSYSEDSPLHF
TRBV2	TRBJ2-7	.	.	TGTGCCAGCAGTCAGATATTATCCGAGCAGTACTTC	CASSQILSEQYF
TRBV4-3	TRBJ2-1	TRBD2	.	TGCGCCAGCAGCCAAGTCATAACTAGCGGGAACTACAATGAGCAGTTCTTC	CASSQVITSGNYNEQFF
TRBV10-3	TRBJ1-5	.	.	TGTGCCATCAGTGACGGTGGTAGTGAGCCCCAGCATTTT	CAISDGGSEPQHF
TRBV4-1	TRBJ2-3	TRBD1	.	TGCGCCAGCGGCCTGACCGGGACAGGTCTGGATACGCAGTATTTT	CASGLTGTGLDTQYF
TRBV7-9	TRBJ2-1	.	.	TGTGCCAGCAGCCCCGGTAGAGAGCAGTTCTTC	CASSPGREQFF
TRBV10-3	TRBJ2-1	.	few	TGTGCCATATACCGGGACACAACGAATGAGCAGTTCTTC	CAIYRDTTNEQFF
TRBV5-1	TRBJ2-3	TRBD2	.	TGCGCCAGCAGCTTGCTAGGGCTAGCGGGGGGAAGCACAGATACGCAGTATTTT	CASSLLGLAGGSTDTQYF
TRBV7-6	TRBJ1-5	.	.	TGTGCCAGCAGCTTAAGCGACAATCAGCCCCAGCATTTT	CASSLSDNQPQHF
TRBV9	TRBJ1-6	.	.	TGTGCCAGCAGCGTAGAGGGGGACGGTTCACCCCTCCACTTT	CASSVEGDGSPLHF
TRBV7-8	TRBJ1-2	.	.	TGTGCCAGCAGTCAAACAGGAGCTAACTATGGCTACACCTTC	CASSQTGANYGYTF
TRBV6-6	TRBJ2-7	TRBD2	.	TGTGCCAGCAGTTACTCGATACTAGCGGGGTACTACGAGCAGTACTTC	CASSYSILAGYYEQYF
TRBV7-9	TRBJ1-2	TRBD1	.	TGTGCCAGCAGCTACCAGGGGGACTATGGCTACACCTTC	CASSYQGDYGYTF
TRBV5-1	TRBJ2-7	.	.	TGCGCCAGCAGCTTGAGAGGTTACGAGCAGTACTTC	CASSLRGYEQYF
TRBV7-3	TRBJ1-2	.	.	TGTGCCAGCAGCGACACAGGGTTAGGAGGCTACACCTTC	CASSDTGLGGYTF
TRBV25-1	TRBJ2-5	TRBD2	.	TGTGCCAGCAGCCACACCGGGACTAGCGCCTACCAAGAGACCCAGTACTTC	CASSHTGTSAYQETQYF
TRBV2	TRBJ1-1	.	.	TGTGCCAGCAGGGAGGGGAGTACTGAAGCTTTCTTT	CASREGSTEAFF
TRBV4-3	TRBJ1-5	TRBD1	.	TGCGCCAGCAGCCAAGATTCAGGGGGACATCAGCCCCAGCATTTT	CASSQDSGGHQPQHF
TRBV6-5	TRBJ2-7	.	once	TGTGCCAGCAGTTACCCCTTGGACCAGGGGCAGTACTTC	CASSYPLDQGQYF
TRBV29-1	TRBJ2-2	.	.	TGCAGCGGGTTAAGACAGGTTCCCGGGGAGCTGTTTTTT	CSGLRQVPGELFF
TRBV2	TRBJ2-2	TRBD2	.	TGTGCCAGCAGCGAAAGACCCCCAACAACTAGCGGGGGGGTCACCGGGGAGCTGTTTTTT	CASSERPPTTSGGVTGELFF
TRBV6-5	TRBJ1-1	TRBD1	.	TGTGCCAGTACACAGGGGGTGAACACTGAAGCTTTCTTT	CASTQGVNTEAFF
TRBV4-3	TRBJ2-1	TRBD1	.	TGCGCCAGCAGTACTAGACAGGGAATCGCCAATGAGCAGTTCTTC	CASSTRQGIANEQFF
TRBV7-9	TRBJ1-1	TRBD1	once	TGTGCCAGCAGCCATATCACGACAGGGTTTGGCACTGAAGCTTTCTTT	CASSHITTGFGTEAFF
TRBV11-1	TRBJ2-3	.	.	TGTGCCAGCAGCTTAGAGGGGGGGCCCACAGATACGCAGTATTTT	CASSLEGGPTDTQYF
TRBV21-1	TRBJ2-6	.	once	TGTGCCAGCAGCATGCACCCTAGCGGGGGACCAATCGGAAAACTTGCTGGGGCCAACGTCCTGACTTTC	CASSMHPSGGPIGKLAGANVLTF
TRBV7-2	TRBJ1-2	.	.	TGTGCCAGCATCGGGGGGAGAAGGGCTAGCTATGGCTACACCTTC	CASIGGRRASYGYTF
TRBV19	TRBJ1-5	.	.	TGTGCCAGTAGTAAGGGAACAGGGAATCAGCCCCAGCATTTT	CASSKGTGNQPQHF
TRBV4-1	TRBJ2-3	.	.	TGCGCCAGCAGCCGAGGACCGGGGAGCACAGATACGCAGTATTTT	CASSRGPGSTDTQYF
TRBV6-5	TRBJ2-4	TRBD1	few	TGTGCCAGCAGTTACGGGACAGGGGGCGACATTCAGTACTTC	CASSYGTGGDIQYF
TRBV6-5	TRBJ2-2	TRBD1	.	TGTGCCAGCAGTTACTCTTACAGGGGAAACACCGGGGAGCTGTTTTTT	CASSYSYRGNTGELFF
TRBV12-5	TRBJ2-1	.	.	TGTGCTAGTGGCCCGCCACCTAGCTCCTACAATGAGCAGTTCTTC	CASGPPPSSYNEQFF
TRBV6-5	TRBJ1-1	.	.	TGTGCCAGCAGTTATAGCGTGAACACTGAAGCTTTCTTT	CASSYSVNTEAFF
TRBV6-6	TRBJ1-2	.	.	TGTGCCAGCAGGAAGACCACAGGGTCCTATGGCTACACCTTC	CASRKTTGSYGYTF
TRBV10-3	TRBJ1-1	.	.	TGTGCCATCAGTGCTATGGGCAGTTCTGAAGCTTTCTTT	CAISAMGSSEAFF
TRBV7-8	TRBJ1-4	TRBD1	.	TGTGCCAGCAGCGGACAGGGGGCCAGTGAAAAACTGTTTTTT	CASSGQGASEKLFF
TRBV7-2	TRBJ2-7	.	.	TGTGCCAGCAGCTTAGTCCTACTTTCCTACGAGCAGTACTTC	CASSLVLLSYEQYF
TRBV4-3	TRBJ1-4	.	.	TGCGCCAGCAGCCAAGAAGCGGGGGTAGGCGGTAAACTGTTTTTT	CASSQEAGVGGKLFF
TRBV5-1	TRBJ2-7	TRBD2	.	TGCGCCAGCAGCTATACTAGCGGGGCAGTCTACGAGCAGTACTTC	CASSYTSGAVYEQYF
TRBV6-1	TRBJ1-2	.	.	TGTGCCAGCAGTGATCCAGGGGAGGGCGATGGCTACACCTTC	CASSDPGEGDGYTF
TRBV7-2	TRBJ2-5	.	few	TGTGCCAGCAGCTTAGTTGCCCTCGGGGTAGAGACCCAGTACTTC	CASSLVALGVETQYF
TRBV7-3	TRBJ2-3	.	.	TGTGCCAGCAGCTTATATAGCGGAACAATCACAGATACGCAGTATTTT	CASSLYSGTITDTQYF
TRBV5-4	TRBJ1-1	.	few	TGTGCCAGCAGCGACACGGATGGGACTGAAGCTTTCTTT	CASSDTDGTEAFF
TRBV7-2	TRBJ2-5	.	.	TGTGCCAGCAGCTTGTCCAGGGCGGAGACCCAGTACTTC	CASSLSRAETQYF
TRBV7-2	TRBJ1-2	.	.	TGTGCCAGCAGCTACCGACAGCTGTTCTTAAGCTACACCTTC	CASSYRQLFLSYTF
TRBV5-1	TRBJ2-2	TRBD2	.	TGCGCCAGCAGACCGGCGGGGGTCTCGACCGGGGAGCTGTTTTTT	CASRPAGVSTGELFF
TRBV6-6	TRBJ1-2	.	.	TGTGCCAGCAGGTGGACAGAGAGCGACTATGGCTACACCTTC	CASRWTESDYGYTF
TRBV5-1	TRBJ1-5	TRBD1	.	TGCGCCAGCAGCCCGGGACAGTATAATCAGCCCCAGCATTTT	CASSPGQYNQPQHF
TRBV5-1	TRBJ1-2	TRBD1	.	TGCGCCAGCAGCCCAAACTTAGGACAGGGAAGGGATGGCTACACCTTC	CASSPNLGQGRDGYTF
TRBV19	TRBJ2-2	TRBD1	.	TGTGCCAGTAGTCGACAGGGGGCAACCGGGGAGCTGTTTTTT	CASSRQGATGELFF
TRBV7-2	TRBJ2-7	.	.	TGTGCCAGCAGCTTAAGAGACACCTCCTACGAGCAGTACTTC	CASSLRDTSYEQYF
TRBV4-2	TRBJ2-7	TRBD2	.	TGTGCCAGCAGCGGGACTAGCGGGTTGAGCTCCTACGAGCAGTACTTC	CASSGTSGLSSYEQYF